This T cell receptor beta chain was sequenced in a study of blood T cell repertoires in COVID-19. The CDR3 loop spans 14 amino acids. With 8 bases removed from V and 0 bases from J, the gap between germline ends came to 11 bases. Germline V gives CDR1 MGHDK, CDR2 SYGVNS. In the source study's methods: Nucleated cell number was recorded as an estimate derived from reference gene primer amplification. The repertoire was sequenced with immunoSEQ multiplex PCR; TCRdb's copy has only in-frame clones and lacks some. V and J calls and clone size are copied from that table; D and trimming were computed from the DNA. The data show 180,000 or so clones, roughly nine tenths seen once.

V gene TRBV25-1 combines with J gene TRBJ1-3; possible D gene TRBD1, 5 bases. Sequencing input: peripheral blood. The sequence derives from an elderly woman in a cohort sampled during active or convalescent COVID-19. CDR3 DNA: TGTGCCAGCGCACAGGCTAACTCTGGAAACACCATATATTTT. This encodes CASAQANSGNTIYF.